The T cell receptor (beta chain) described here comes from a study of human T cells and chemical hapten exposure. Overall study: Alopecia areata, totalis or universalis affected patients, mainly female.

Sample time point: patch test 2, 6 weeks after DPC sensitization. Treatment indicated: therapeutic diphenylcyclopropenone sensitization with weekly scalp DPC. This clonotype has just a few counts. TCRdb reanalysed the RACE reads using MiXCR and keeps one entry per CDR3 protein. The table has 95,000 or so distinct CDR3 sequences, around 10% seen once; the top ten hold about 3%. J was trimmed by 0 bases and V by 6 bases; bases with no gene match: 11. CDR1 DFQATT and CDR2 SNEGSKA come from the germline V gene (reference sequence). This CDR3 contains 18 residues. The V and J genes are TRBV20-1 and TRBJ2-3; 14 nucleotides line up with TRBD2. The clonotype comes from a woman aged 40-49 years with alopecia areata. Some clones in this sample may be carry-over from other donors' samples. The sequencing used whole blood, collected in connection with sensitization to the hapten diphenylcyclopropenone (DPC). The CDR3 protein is CSAAPGLAGGPSTDTQYF. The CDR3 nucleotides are TGCAGTGCCGCCCCCGGACTAGCGGGGGGCCCAAGCACAGATACGCAGTATTTT.